This T cell receptor beta chain stems from a study of T cells after posttransplantation cyclophosphamide. The table came from immunoSEQ multiplex PCR; TCRdb's copy has only in-frame clones and leaves some out. The table has fewer than 60,000 clones, approximately 94% seen once. For this clone: An end of the junction differs from the germline gene, which may be a read error.

CDR3 length: 15 residues. The V gene's germline CDR1 is MDHEN and CDR2 SYDVKM. This receptor was taken from a young woman in good health and a related stem cell transplant donor. The chain combines TRBV28 with TRBJ1-2; D gene unclear. The material sequenced was PBMCs. The DNA of the CDR3 is TGTGCCAGCAGGTCCCCGGTAGAAGCTAACTATAGCTACACCTTC. It yields the protein CASRSPVEANYSYTF.